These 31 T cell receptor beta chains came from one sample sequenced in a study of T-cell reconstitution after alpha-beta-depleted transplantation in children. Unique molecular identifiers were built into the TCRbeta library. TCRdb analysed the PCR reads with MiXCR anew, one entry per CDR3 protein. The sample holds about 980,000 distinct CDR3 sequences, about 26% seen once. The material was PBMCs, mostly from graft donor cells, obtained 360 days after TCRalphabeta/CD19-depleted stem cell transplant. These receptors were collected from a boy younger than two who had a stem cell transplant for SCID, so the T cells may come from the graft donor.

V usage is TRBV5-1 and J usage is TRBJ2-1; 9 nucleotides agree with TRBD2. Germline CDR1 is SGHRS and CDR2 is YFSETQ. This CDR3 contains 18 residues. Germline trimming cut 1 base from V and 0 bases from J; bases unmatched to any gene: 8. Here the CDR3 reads CASSLPRGGGASYNEQFF. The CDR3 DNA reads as TGCGCCAGCAGCTTGCCACGGGGCGGGGGGGCCTCCTACAATGAGCAGTTCTTC. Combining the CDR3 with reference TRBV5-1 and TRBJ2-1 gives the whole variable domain KAGVTQTPRYLIKTRGQQVTLSCSPISGHRSVSWYQQTPGQGLQFLFEYFSETQRNKGNFPGRFSGRQFSNSRSEMNVSTLELGDSALYLCASSLPRGGGASYNEQFFGPGTRLTVL.

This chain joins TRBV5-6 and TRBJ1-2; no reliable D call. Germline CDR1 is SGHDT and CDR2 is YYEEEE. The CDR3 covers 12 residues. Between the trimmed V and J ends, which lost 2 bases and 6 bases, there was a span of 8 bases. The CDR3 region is CASSFLGNGYTF. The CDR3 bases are TGTGCCAGCAGCTTTCTGGGTAATGGCTACACCTTC.

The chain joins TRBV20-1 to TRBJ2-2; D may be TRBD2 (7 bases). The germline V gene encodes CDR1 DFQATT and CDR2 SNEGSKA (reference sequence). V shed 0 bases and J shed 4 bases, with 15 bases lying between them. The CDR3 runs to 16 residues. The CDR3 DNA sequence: TGCAGTGCTAGAGATCTGGGGGGGGCCCGCACCGGGGAGCTGTTTTTT. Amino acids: CSARDLGGARTGELFF.

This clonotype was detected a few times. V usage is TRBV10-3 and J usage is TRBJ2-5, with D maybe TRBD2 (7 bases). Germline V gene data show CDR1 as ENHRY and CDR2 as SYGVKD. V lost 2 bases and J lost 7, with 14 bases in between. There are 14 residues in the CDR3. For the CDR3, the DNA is TGTGCCATCAGTGAGAGGCAGGGGAGGGGGACCCAGTACTTC. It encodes CAISERQGRGTQYF.

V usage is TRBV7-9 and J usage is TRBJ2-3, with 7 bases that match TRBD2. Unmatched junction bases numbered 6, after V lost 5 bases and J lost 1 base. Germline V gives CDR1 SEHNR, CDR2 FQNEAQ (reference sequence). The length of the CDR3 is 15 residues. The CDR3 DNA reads TGTGCCAGCAGCCCGGGGAGGGTAGGCACAGATACGCAGTATTTT. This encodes CASSPGRVGTDTQYF.

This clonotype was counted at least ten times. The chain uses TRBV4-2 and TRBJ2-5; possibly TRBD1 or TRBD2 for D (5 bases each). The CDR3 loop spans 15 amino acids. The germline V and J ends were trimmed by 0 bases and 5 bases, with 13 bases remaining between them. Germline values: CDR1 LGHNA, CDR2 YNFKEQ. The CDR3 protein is CASSQDRDVGETQYF. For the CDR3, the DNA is TGTGCCAGCAGCCAAGATAGGGACGTCGGGGAGACCCAGTACTTC.

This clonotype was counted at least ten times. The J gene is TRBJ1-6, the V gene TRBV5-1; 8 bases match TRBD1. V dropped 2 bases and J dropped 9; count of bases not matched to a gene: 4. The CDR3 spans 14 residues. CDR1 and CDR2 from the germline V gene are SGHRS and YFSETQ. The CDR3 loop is CASSLPTGGSPLHF. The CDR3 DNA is TGCGCCAGCAGCTTACCCACAGGGGGTTCACCCCTCCACTTT.

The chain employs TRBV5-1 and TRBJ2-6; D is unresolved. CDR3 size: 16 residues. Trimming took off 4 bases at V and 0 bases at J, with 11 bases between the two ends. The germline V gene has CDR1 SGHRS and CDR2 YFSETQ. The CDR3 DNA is TGCGCCAGCAGCCAAGGGCGAAGCTCTGGGGCCAACGTCCTGACTTTC. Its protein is CASSQGRSSGANVLTF. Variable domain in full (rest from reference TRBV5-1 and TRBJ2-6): KAGVTQTPRYLIKTRGQQVTLSCSPISGHRSVSWYQQTPGQGLQFLFEYFSETQRNKGNFPGRFSGRQFSNSRSEMNVSTLELGDSALYLCASSQGRSSGANVLTFGAGSRLTVL.

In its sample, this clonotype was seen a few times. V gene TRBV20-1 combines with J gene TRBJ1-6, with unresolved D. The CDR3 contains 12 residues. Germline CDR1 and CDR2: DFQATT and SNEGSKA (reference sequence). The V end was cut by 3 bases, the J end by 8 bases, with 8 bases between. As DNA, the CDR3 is TGCAGTGCTAGGGACTTCTATTCACCCCTCCACTTT. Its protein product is CSARDFYSPLHF.

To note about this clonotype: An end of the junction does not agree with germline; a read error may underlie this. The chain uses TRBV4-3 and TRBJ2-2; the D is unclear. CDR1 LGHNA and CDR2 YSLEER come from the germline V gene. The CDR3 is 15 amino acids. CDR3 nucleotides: TGCACCAGCAGCCTCAACCCACCGAACACCGGGGAGCTGTTTTTT. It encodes CTSSLNPPNTGELFF.

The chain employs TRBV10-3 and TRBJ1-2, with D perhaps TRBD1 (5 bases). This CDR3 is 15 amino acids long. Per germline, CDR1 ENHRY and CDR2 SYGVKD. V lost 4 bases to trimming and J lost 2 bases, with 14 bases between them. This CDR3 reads CAISAGQVLNYGYTF. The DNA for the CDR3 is TGTGCCATCAGTGCAGGGCAGGTCCTCAACTATGGCTACACCTTC.

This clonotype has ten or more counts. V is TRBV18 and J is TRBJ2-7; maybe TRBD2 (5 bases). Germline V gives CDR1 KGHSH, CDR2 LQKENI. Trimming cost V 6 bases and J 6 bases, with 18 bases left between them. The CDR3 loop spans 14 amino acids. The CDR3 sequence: CASSPPGVSSEQYF. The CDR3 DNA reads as TGTGCCAGCTCTCCCCCCGGGGTAAGCTCCGAGCAGTACTTC. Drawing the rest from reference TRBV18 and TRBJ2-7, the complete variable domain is NAGVMQNPRHLVRRRGQEARLRCSPMKGHSHVYWYRQLPEEGLKFMVYLQKENIIDESGMPKERFSAEFPKEGPSILRIQQVVRGDSAAYFCASSPPGVSSEQYFGPGTRLTVT.

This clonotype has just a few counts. This chain's CDR3 is CASSHGQSYGYTF. Here the CDR3 DNA reads TGTGCCAGCAGCCACGGACAGTCCTATGGCTACACCTTC. V gene TRBV3-1 combines with J gene TRBJ1-2; maybe TRBD1 (6 bases). Germline CDR1 is LGHDT and CDR2 is YNNKEL (reference sequence). The CDR3 contains 13 residues. With 3 bases removed from V and 4 bases from J, the gap between germline ends came to 9 bases.

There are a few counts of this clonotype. For the CDR3, the DNA is TGCAGTGTTGTCCAGGACTCCATACAAGAGACCCAGTACTTC. Amino acids: CSVVQDSIQETQYF. The chain combines TRBV20-1 with TRBJ2-5, with a possible D match to TRBD2 (5 bases). The germline V and J ends were trimmed by 7 bases and 2 bases, with 17 bases remaining between them. Germline V gene data show CDR1 as DFQATT and CDR2 as SNEGSKA (reference sequence). There are 14 residues in the CDR3.

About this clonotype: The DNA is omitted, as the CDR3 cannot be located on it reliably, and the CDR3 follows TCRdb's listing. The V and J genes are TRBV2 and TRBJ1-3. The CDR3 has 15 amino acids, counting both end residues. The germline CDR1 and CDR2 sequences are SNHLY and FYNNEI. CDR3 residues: CASSEWIALETPYIF.

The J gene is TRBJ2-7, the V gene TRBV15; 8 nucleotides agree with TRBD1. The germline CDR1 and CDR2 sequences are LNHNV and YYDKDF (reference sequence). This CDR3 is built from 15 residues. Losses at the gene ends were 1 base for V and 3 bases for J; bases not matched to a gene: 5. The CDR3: CATSRGTGIFYEQYF. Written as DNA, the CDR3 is TGTGCCACCAGCAGAGGGACAGGGATTTTCTACGAGCAGTACTTC.

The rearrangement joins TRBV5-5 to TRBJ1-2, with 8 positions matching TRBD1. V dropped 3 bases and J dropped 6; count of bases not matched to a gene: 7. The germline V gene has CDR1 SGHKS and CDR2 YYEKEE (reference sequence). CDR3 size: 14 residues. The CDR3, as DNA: TGTGCCAGCAGCTGGCAGGGGGCGACCAATGGCTACACCTTC. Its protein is CASSWQGATNGYTF.

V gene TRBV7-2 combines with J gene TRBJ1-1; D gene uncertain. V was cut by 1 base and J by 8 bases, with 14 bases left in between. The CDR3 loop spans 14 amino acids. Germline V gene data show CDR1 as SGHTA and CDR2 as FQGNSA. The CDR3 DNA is TGTGCCAGCAGCTTAGGGCCCCAAAAAAGGGAAGCTTTCTTT. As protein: CASSLGPQKREAFF.

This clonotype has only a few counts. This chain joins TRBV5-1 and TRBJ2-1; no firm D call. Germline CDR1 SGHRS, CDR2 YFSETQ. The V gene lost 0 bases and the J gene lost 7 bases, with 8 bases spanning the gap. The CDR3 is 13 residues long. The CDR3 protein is CASSLDPWNEQFF. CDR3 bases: TGCGCCAGCAGCTTGGACCCTTGGAATGAGCAGTTCTTC. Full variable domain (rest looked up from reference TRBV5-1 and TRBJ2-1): KAGVTQTPRYLIKTRGQQVTLSCSPISGHRSVSWYQQTPGQGLQFLFEYFSETQRNKGNFPGRFSGRQFSNSRSEMNVSTLELGDSALYLCASSLDPWNEQFFGPGTRLTVL.

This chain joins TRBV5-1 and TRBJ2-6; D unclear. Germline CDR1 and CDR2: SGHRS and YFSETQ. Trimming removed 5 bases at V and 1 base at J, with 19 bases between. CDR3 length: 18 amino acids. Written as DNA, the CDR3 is TGCGCCAGCAGGGGTAGTGATAGGCTTGCTTCTGGGGCCAACGTCCTGACTTTC. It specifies CASRGSDRLASGANVLTF.

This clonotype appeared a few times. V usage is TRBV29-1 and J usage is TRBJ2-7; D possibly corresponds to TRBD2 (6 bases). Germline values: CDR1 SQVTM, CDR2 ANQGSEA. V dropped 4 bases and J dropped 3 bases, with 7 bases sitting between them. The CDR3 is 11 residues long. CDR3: CSVVGGYEQYF. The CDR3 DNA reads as TGCAGCGTTGTGGGGGGCTACGAGCAGTACTTC.

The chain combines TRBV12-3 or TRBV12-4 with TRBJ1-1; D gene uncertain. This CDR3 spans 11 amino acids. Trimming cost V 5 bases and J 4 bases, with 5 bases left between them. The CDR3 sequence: CASSILTEAFF. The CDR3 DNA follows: TGTGCCAGCAGTATCCTCACTGAAGCTTTCTTT.

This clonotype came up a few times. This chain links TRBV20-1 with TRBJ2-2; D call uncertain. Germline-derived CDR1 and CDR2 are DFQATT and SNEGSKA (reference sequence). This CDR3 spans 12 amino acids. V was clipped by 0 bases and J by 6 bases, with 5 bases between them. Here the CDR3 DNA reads TGCAGTGCTAGAGACCTCTCCGGGGAGCTGTTTTTT. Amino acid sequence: CSARDLSGELFF.

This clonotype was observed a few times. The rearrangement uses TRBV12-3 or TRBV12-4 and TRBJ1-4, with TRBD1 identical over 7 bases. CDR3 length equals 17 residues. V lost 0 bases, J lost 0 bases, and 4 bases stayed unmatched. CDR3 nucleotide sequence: TGTGCCAGCAGTTTAGCGGACAGGTTAACAACTAATGAAAAACTGTTTTTT. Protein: CASSLADRLTTNEKLFF.

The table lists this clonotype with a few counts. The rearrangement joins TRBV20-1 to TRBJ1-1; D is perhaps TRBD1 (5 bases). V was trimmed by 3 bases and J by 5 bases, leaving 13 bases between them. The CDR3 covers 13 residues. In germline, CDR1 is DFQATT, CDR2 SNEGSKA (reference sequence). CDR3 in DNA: TGCAGTGCTAGGGTTGTTGGGGGAACTGAAGCTTTCTTT. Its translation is CSARVVGGTEAFF.

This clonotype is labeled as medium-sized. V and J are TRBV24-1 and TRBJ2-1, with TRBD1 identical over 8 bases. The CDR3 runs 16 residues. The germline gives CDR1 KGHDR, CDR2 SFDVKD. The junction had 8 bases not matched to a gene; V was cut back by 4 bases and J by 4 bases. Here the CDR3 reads CATSESQGAQYNEQFF. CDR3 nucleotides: TGTGCCACCAGTGAATCCCAGGGGGCCCAATACAATGAGCAGTTCTTC.

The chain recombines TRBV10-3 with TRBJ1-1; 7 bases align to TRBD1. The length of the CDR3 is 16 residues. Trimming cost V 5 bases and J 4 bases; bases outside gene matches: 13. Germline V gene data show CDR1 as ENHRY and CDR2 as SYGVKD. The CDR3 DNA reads TGTGCCATCAGTCCCAGAGGAGGGGGCGGCGGCACTGAAGCTTTCTTT. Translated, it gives CAISPRGGGGGTEAFF.

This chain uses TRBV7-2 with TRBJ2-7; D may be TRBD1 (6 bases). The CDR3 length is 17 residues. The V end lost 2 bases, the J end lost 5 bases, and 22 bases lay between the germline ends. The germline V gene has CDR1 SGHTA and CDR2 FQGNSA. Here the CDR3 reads CASSLTLPGGGLDEQYF. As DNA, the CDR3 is TGTGCCAGCAGCTTAACCCTCCCTGGGGGCGGATTGGACGAGCAGTACTTC. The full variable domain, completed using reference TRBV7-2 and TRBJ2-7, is GAGVSQSPSNKVTEKGKDVELRCDPISGHTALYWYRQSLGQGLEFLIYFQGNSAPDKSGLPSDRFSAERTGGSVSTLTIQRTQQEDSAVYLCASSLTLPGGGLDEQYFGPGTRLTVT.

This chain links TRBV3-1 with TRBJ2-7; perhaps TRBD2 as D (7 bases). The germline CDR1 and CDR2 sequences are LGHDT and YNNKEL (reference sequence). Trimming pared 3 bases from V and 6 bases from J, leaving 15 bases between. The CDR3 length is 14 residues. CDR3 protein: CASSHPLGGVEQYF. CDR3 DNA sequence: TGTGCCAGCAGCCATCCCCTAGGGGGGGTCGAGCAGTACTTC.

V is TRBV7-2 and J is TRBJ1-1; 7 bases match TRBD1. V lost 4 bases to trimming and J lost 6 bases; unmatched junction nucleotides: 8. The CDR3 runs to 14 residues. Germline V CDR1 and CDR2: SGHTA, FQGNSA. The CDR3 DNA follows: TGTGCCAGCAGCTCAACCCGACAGGGCCCTGAAGCTTTCTTT. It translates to CASSSTRQGPEAFF.

The CDR3 DNA reads as TGCAGTGCTTATGAACAGGGGGCTCAAGGCAATCAGCCCCAGCATTTT. As protein: CSAYEQGAQGNQPQHF. The J gene is TRBJ1-5, the V gene TRBV20-1; 9 nucleotides line up with TRBD1. Germline loops: CDR1 DFQATT, CDR2 SNEGSKA (reference sequence). The junction had 10 bases not matched to a gene; V was cut back by 5 bases and J by 2 bases. The CDR3 has 16 amino acids.